These 11 T cell receptor beta chains share one sample of origin, sequenced in a study of cytotoxic CD8 clonotypes in ibrutinib-treated CLL. The method was immunoSEQ multiplex PCR; TCRdb's version includes in-frame clones alone and lacks a portion of them. Here the sample spans about 80,000 clones, 70% to 80% being singletons. Sample: PBMCs, taken after 12 months of ibrutinib treatment. All receptors derive from a human donor with chronic lymphocytic leukemia.

This sequence joins TRBV6-5 and TRBJ1-5; D remains unclear. Germline lookup yields CDR1 MNHEY and CDR2 SVGAGI. The CDR3 has 9 residues. V gave up 5 bases and J gave up 10 bases, with 3 bases separating them. The chain's CDR3 is CASSPPQHF. CDR3 coding DNA: TGTGCCAGCAGTCCCCCCCAGCATTTT.

The rearrangement uses TRBV9 and TRBJ2-3, with 8 positions matching TRBD2. The CDR3 extends over 15 amino acids. Germline CDR1 reads SGDLS; CDR2 reads YYNGEE. The junction had 5 bases not matched to a gene; V was cut back by 2 bases and J by 3 bases. CDR3 region: CASSVIAGTTDTQYF. CDR3 DNA sequence: TGTGCCAGCAGCGTCATAGCGGGGACTACAGATACGCAGTATTTT.

This chain uses TRBV18 with TRBJ1-2; 8 bases map to TRBD1. The CDR3 runs to 15 residues. Germline V gene data show CDR1 as KGHSH and CDR2 as LQKENI. V trimming: 6 bases; J trimming: 4 bases; junction bases outside the gene matches: 10. The CDR3 bases are TGTGCCAGCTCCCGGGACAGGCTTTCATTCTATGGCTACACCTTC. This translates into CASSRDRLSFYGYTF.

Note on this clone: Distinct nucleotide sequences in the sample also encode this CDR3. This sequence joins TRBV7-2 and TRBJ2-3; D remains ambiguous. V dropped 5 bases and J dropped 3 bases, with 6 bases sitting between them. The CDR3 is 12 residues long. Germline-derived CDR1 and CDR2 are SGHTA and FQGNSA. Here the CDR3 DNA reads TGTGCCAGCAGCCTTTCTACAGATACGCAGTATTTT. It translates to CASSLSTDTQYF. Full variable domain (rest looked up from reference TRBV7-2 and TRBJ2-3): GAGVSQSPSNKVTEKGKDVELRCDPISGHTALYWYRQSLGQGLEFLIYFQGNSAPDKSGLPSDRFSAERTGGSVSTLTIQRTQQEDSAVYLCASSLSTDTQYFGPGTRLTVL.

CDR3 nucleotides: TGTGCCAGCAGCTCACAGGGTTTTACCCACGAGCAGTACTTC. Its protein is CASSSQGFTHEQYF. The V and J genes are TRBV7-6 and TRBJ2-7; D possibly corresponds to TRBD1 (6 bases). CDR1 and CDR2 from the germline V gene are SGHVS and FNYEAQ. This CDR3 is 14 amino acids long. The ends were cut back, 4 bases at V and 5 bases at J, with 15 bases in the middle.

V gene TRBV7-9 combines with J gene TRBJ1-1; D unresolved. From germline, CDR1 is SEHNR and CDR2 FQNEAQ (reference sequence). Deletions cut 1 base from V and 3 bases from J, with 9 bases between. This CDR3 is 14 amino acids long. The CDR3 sequence: CASSLVAADTEAFF. As DNA, the CDR3 is TGTGCCAGCAGCTTAGTCGCGGCGGACACTGAAGCTTTCTTT.

This clone was recorded only once. The sample carries other DNA sequences with the same CDR3. The chain joins TRBV11-3 to TRBJ2-1, with D perhaps assigned TRBD1 or TRBD2 (5 bases each). This CDR3 comprises 15 residues. Trimming removed 1 base from V and 2 bases from J, with 9 bases in between. Germline lookup yields CDR1 SGHNT and CDR2 YENEEA. CDR3 in DNA: TGTGCCAGCAGCTTAGGCCGGGGCGCCTACAATGAGCAGTTCTTC. It encodes CASSLGRGAYNEQFF.

This chain connects TRBV6-1 to TRBJ2-2; D not certain. The CDR3 loop spans 13 amino acids. The V and J ends lost 5 bases and 0 bases respectively, with 4 bases between them. From germline, CDR1 is MNHNS and CDR2 SASEGT. CDR3 sequence reads: CASSTANTGELFF. CDR3 sequence (DNA): TGTGCCAGCAGTACAGCGAACACCGGGGAGCTGTTTTTT.

The chain joins TRBV18 to TRBJ2-1; D may be TRBD1 (5 bases). The CDR3 consists of 13 residues. Germline V gene lookup returns CDR1 KGHSH and CDR2 LQKENI. Trimming stripped 0 bases from V and 10 bases from J, with 10 bases between. CDR3 protein: CASSPPQGGEQFF. The CDR3 coding sequence is TGTGCCAGCTCACCACCCCAGGGCGGAGAGCAGTTCTTC.

The genes are TRBV11-2 and TRBJ2-5; 8 bases match TRBD1. CDR1 SGHAT and CDR2 FQNNGV come from the germline V gene. Trimming at V came to 5 bases and at J to 5 bases, leaving 13 bases not matched to a gene. There are 16 residues in the CDR3. CDR3 in amino acids: CASSDYVQGARETQYF. The CDR3 coding sequence is TGTGCCAGCAGCGATTACGTCCAGGGGGCTCGGGAGACCCAGTACTTC.

The chain links TRBV28 to TRBJ2-2; 7 nucleotides line up with TRBD2. Trimming took 5 bases from V and 2 from J; bases not matched to a gene: 11. CDR1 is MDHEN and CDR2 is SYDVKM in the germline V gene. This CDR3 is 17 amino acids long. CDR3 residues: CASSGGLADANTGELFF. The CDR3 DNA reads as TGTGCCAGCAGTGGTGGGCTAGCGGACGCCAACACCGGGGAGCTGTTTTTT. The whole variable domain, remainder taken from reference TRBV28 and TRBJ2-2, is DVKVTQSSRYLVKRTGEKVFLECVQDMDHENMFWYRQDPGLGLRLIYFSYDVKMKEKGDIPEGYSVSREKKERFSLILESASTNQTSMYLCASSGGLADANTGELFFGEGSRLTVL.